This entry describes one TCR beta chain. Antigen specificity is unknown. Using immunoSEQ multiplex PCR, the repertoire was profiled, and TCRdb retains in-frame clones only, with some absent. The sample includes roughly 150,000 clones, approximately 88% of them seen just once. The CDR3 has 12 amino acids. Germline V lookup: CDR1 ENHRY, CDR2 SYGVKD. Trimming took 0 bases from V and 7 from J, leaving 4 bases between them. This specimen belongs to a study of cytomegalovirus exposure and HLA in healthy donors. General study points: Rarity marked most TCR sequences, yet some public TCRs occurred in many donors.

The rearrangement links TRBV10-3 to TRBJ2-1; D not certain. The receptor comes from a woman aged 18-35 years in good health and CMV-seropositive. Sample: PBMCs. CDR3 in amino acids: CAISESSNEQFF. CDR3 DNA: TGTGCCATCAGTGAGTCGAGTAATGAGCAGTTCTTC.